The T cell receptor beta chain described here comes from a study of blood T cell repertoires in COVID-19. Background on the study: Acute and convalescent COVID-19 specimens originated in the United States, Italy and Spain.

The CDR3 extends over 15 amino acids. J gave up 5 bases and V 2 bases, and 8 bases lay outside the gene matches. The germline gives CDR1 MNHNY, CDR2 SVGAGI (reference sequence). Only in-frame clones appear in the TCRdb table, and some are missing; sequencing was by immunoSEQ multiplex PCR. The sample has roughly 100,000 clones, about 89% seen once. This TCR was sampled from a human donor in a cohort sampled during active COVID-19. The material sequenced was peripheral blood. J is TRBJ1-1 and V is TRBV6-6, with 7 bases aligning to TRBD1. CDR3 loop: CASSYPGQHTTEAFF. The CDR3, as DNA: TGTGCCAGCAGTTACCCGGGACAGCATACAACTGAAGCTTTCTTT.